This T cell receptor (beta chain) appears in the sequencing data of a study of blood T cell repertoires in COVID-19. At the level of the study: COVID-19 samples from acute and convalescent phases originated in the United States, Italy and Spain. Nucleic acid was either cDNA or gDNA, and it came from T cells, B-cell-depleted T cells, or PBMCs.

Germline CDR1 and CDR2: GTSNPN and SVGIG (reference sequence). The CDR3 is 13 amino acids. V lost 5 bases, J lost 12 bases, and 8 bases stayed unmatched. Authors' data handling: Quantification of nucleated cells was approximated via reference gene primer amplification. Assay: immunoSEQ multiplex PCR; the TCRdb copy retains only in-frame clones and omits some. That table furnishes V, J and clone size, whereas the DNA furnished D and trimming. This table holds about 130,000 clones, 75% to 85% found once. The sample consisted of peripheral blood. This sequence was found in a man aged 35 to 55 with active or convalescent COVID-19. J is TRBJ1-4 and V is TRBV30, with 11 bases fitting TRBD1. CDR3 amino acids: CAWSGTGGGQLFF. In DNA form, the CDR3 reads TGTGCCTGGTCGGGGACAGGGGGTGGCCAACTGTTTTTT.